In its sample, the clone carrying this T cell receptor beta chain was seen many times. Researchers prepared the TCRbeta library using unique molecular identifiers, the study reports. A single record per CDR3 protein comes from TCRdb applying MiXCR to the PCR reads. The table lists approximately 640,000 distinct CDR3 sequences, 15% to 20% of them singletons, with over 0.95% in the top ten. These data originate in a study of T-cell reconstitution after alpha-beta-depleted transplantation in children. Germline CDR1 reads KGHDR; CDR2 reads SFDVKD. The CDR3 covers 11 residues. The V end was cut by 6 bases, the J end by 5 bases, with 5 bases between.

The chain joins TRBV24-1 to TRBJ2-3, with D hard to call. This receptor was identified in a human donor who donated a stem cell graft to a child with acute myeloid leukemia. The sample was PBMCs from the stem cell graft donor, taken from the stem cell graft. In nucleotides, the CDR3 is TGTGCCACCAGTTGGGGAGATACGCAGTATTTT. Translated: CATSWGDTQYF.